The 21 T cell receptor beta chains presented below share a single source sample, sequenced in a study of blood T cells in healthy people across ages. Using a J-beta primer mix together with a sample-barcoded 5' primer, a second PCR was run for about 6 to 12 cycles. Using its own MiXCR run on the 5' RACE reads, TCRdb lists one record per CDR3 protein. The repertoire consists of roughly 730,000 distinct CDR3 sequences, with about 56% occurring once and the leading ten covering roughly 25%. The sequenced material came from blood. Receptors were obtained from a middle-aged man in good health.

This clonotype occurred a few times. The chain combines TRBV11-3 with TRBJ2-5; 7 bases line up with TRBD1. This CDR3 comprises 14 residues. Trimming removed 4 bases from V and 2 bases from J; junction bases left unmatched: 4. CDR1 and CDR2 (germline): SGHNT, YENEEA. The DNA for the CDR3 is TGTGCCAGCAGCTCCGTCAGGGGGCAAGAGACCCAGTACTTC. This sequence encodes CASSSVRGQETQYF.

The chain uses TRBV9 and TRBJ2-1; D is tentatively TRBD1 or TRBD2 (5 bases each). The CDR3 runs to 15 residues. Trimming took 4 bases from V and 9 from J, leaving 20 bases between them. The germline V gene has CDR1 SGDLS and CDR2 YYNGEE. CDR3 amino acids: CASSFTTGTPAEQFF. In nucleotides, the CDR3 is TGTGCCAGCAGCTTTACAACCGGGACCCCGGCTGAGCAGTTCTTC. The full variable domain, completed using reference TRBV9 and TRBJ2-1, is DSGVTQTPKHLITATGQRVTLRCSPRSGDLSVYWYQQSLDQGLQFLIQYYNGEERAKGNILERFSAQQFPDLHSELNLSSLELGDSALYFCASSFTTGTPAEQFFGPGTRLTVL.

The chain has TRBV28 and TRBJ2-7; D is ambiguous. The last part of the DNA fits TRBJ2-5 better; the J call may be wrong. CDR3 length: 14 amino acids. The germline CDR1 and CDR2 sequences are MDHEN and SYDVKM. The CDR3 is CASSGDWSQETQYF. The CDR3 DNA sequence: TGTGCCAGCAGTGGGGATTGGTCTCAAGAGACCCAGTACTTC.

This clonotype was found a few times. This chain links TRBV6-1 with TRBJ1-5; maybe TRBD1 (5 bases). Germline V gene sequence: CDR1 MNHNS, CDR2 SASEGT. The CDR3 contains 13 residues. The V end was cut by 3 bases, the J end by 5 bases, with 8 bases between. CDR3 sequence (DNA): TGTGCCAGCAGTGATGGGACGCATCAGCCCCAGCATTTT. As protein: CASSDGTHQPQHF.

This clonotype was observed a handful of times. The V call is TRBV28, the J call TRBJ2-5; TRBD1 matches at 8 bases. The germline V gene has CDR1 MDHEN and CDR2 SYDVKM. The CDR3 spans 17 residues. With V trimmed by 5 bases and J by 3 bases, 14 bases remained unmatched. This chain's CDR3 is CASSEISSDRGKETQYF. The CDR3 DNA follows: TGTGCCAGCAGTGAGATATCATCCGACAGGGGAAAAGAGACCCAGTACTTC.

The chain couples TRBV13 to TRBJ2-7, with 13 bases matching TRBD2. The CDR3 consists of 17 residues. The V gene end was trimmed by 4 bases and the J gene end by 7 bases; junction bases not matched to a gene: 13. Looked up from germline, CDR1 is PRHDT and CDR2 is FYEKMQ (reference sequence). The CDR3 here is CASSSRTSGRSYNEQYF. The CDR3 DNA reads TGTGCCAGCAGCTCAAGGACTAGCGGGAGATCATACAATGAGCAGTACTTC.

At least ten counts were recorded for this clonotype. The chain carries TRBV7-2 and TRBJ2-3; no firm D call. The germline CDR1 and CDR2 sequences are SGHTA and FQGNSA. Trimming stripped 1 base from V and 1 base from J, with 3 bases between. This CDR3 is built from 13 residues. CDR3 sequence reads: CASSLVGTDTQYF. The CDR3 DNA is TGTGCCAGCAGCTTAGTTGGCACAGATACGCAGTATTTT.

V usage is TRBV9 and J usage is TRBJ1-2; D may be TRBD1 (6 bases). This CDR3 is 14 amino acids long. Germline values: CDR1 SGDLS, CDR2 YYNGEE. V lost 4 bases and J lost 3, with 13 bases in between. Written as DNA, the CDR3 is TGTGCCAGCAGCCCCCGGACAGCAGACTATGGCTACACCTTC. The encoded protein is CASSPRTADYGYTF.

In its sample, this clonotype was seen a few times. This chain links TRBV6-6 with TRBJ2-5, with 7 bases aligning to TRBD1. V trimming: 5 bases; J trimming: 3 bases; junction bases outside the gene matches: 15. Per germline, CDR1 MNHNY and CDR2 SVGAGI (reference sequence). This CDR3 comprises 17 residues. CDR3 protein: CASSPTLTTGLKETQYF. The CDR3 DNA reads TGTGCCAGCAGTCCAACTCTGACGACAGGGCTCAAAGAGACCCAGTACTTC.

V usage is TRBV28 and J usage is TRBJ2-3; maybe TRBD2 (5 bases). Germline values: CDR1 MDHEN, CDR2 SYDVKM. The CDR3 spans 16 residues. With 3 bases removed from V and 7 bases from J, the gap between germline ends came to 20 bases. The CDR3 nucleotides read TGTGCCAGCAGTTTCCCCCTTCTAGGGCGGGCGAATACGCAGTATTTT. The encoded protein is CASSFPLLGRANTQYF.

This clonotype was counted ten times or more. CDR3 sequence (DNA): TGTTGGTATAGCGGGAGGGGCCACTCCTACGAGCAGTACTTC. It codes for CWYSGRGHSYEQYF. The V and J genes are TRBV19 and TRBJ2-7, with 11 nucleotides matching TRBD2. The CDR3 totals 14 residues. Germline CDR1 LNHDA, CDR2 SQIVND (reference sequence). The whole variable domain, remainder taken from reference TRBV19 and TRBJ2-7, is DGGITQSPKYLFRKEGQNVTLSCEQNLNHDAMYWYRQDPGQGLRLIYYSQIVNDFQKGDIAEGYSVSREKKESFPLTVTSAQKNPTAFYLCWYSGRGHSYEQYFGPGTRLTVT.

The genes are TRBV20-1 and TRBJ2-5, with 8 positions matching TRBD2. Germline loops: CDR1 DFQATT, CDR2 SNEGSKA (reference sequence). Trimming removed 6 bases from V and 6 bases from J; junction bases left unmatched: 12. The CDR3 length is 14 residues. CDR3 in amino acids: CSARPSGRPKTQYF. The CDR3 nucleotides are TGCAGTGCCCGACCAAGCGGGAGACCGAAGACCCAGTACTTC.

The chain combines TRBV14 with TRBJ2-3; D might be TRBD2 (5 bases). The length of the CDR3 is 16 residues. Germline CDR1 is SGHDN and CDR2 is FVKESK. Trimming removed 1 base from V and 2 bases from J, with 13 bases in between. DNA of the CDR3: TGTGCCAGCAGCCAAGGGACTCCTCGGGACACAGATACGCAGTATTTT. Residues: CASSQGTPRDTDTQYF.

This clonotype was seen a handful of times. The V gene is TRBV4-3, the J gene TRBJ2-5; D is ambiguous. The V end lost 0 bases, the J end lost 3 bases, and 11 bases lay between the germline ends. The CDR3 extends over 15 amino acids. CDR1 is LGHNA and CDR2 is YSLEER in the germline V gene. CDR3 nucleotides: TGCGCCAGCAGCCAAGATTTAGGCCTCGAAGAGACCCAGTACTTC. It codes for CASSQDLGLEETQYF.

This rearrangement joins TRBV27 to TRBJ2-7; 10 positions match TRBD1. The CDR3 has 13 residues. The V and J ends lost 10 bases and 6 bases, in that order; junction bases with no gene match: 9. Looked up from germline, CDR1 is MNHEY and CDR2 is SMNVEV (reference sequence). The CDR3 bases are TGTGCCATCCCGGGACAGGGGATAAGCGAGCAGTACTTC. It is translated as CAIPGQGISEQYF.

The chain recombines TRBV12-3 or TRBV12-4 with TRBJ2-4, with D perhaps assigned TRBD1 or TRBD2 (7 bases each). The J call may be in error: the DNA end matches TRBJ2-7 better. The length of the CDR3 is 15 residues. DNA of the CDR3: TGTGCCAGCAGTTTAGGCGACAGGGAGGGTAACGAGCAGTACTTC. Its translation is CASSLGDREGNEQYF.

This clonotype was counted a few times. The CDR3 nucleotides read TGTGCCAGCAGCGTTGGGGGAGCTTCAGATACGCAGTATTTT. The encoded protein is CASSVGGASDTQYF. V gene TRBV9 combines with J gene TRBJ2-3, with D perhaps being TRBD1 or TRBD2 (5 bases each). Trimming removed 2 bases at V and 4 bases at J, with 11 bases between. The CDR3 has 14 amino acids. In germline, CDR1 is SGDLS, CDR2 YYNGEE.

This rearrangement joins TRBV7-2 to TRBJ2-7; 12 bases map to TRBD2. Trimming at V came to 1 base and at J to 0 bases, leaving 7 bases not matched to a gene. Germline CDR1 and CDR2: SGHTA and FQGNSA. The CDR3 is 18 amino acids. The CDR3 coding sequence is TGTGCCAGCAGCTTAGATGCTAGCGGGGGGGTAATCTCCTACGAGCAGTACTTC. It yields the protein CASSLDASGGVISYEQYF.

The chain combines TRBV5-1 with TRBJ2-4; D tentatively reads TRBD1 or TRBD2 (6 bases each). The CDR3 contains 16 residues. Germline V gives CDR1 SGHRS, CDR2 YFSETQ. The germline V and J ends were trimmed by 1 base and 2 bases, with 13 bases remaining between them. CDR3 residues: CASSLIGGATKNIQYF. The DNA for the CDR3 is TGCGCCAGCAGCTTGATCGGGGGCGCGACCAAAAACATTCAGTACTTC.

The chain combines TRBV28 with TRBJ2-5, with D uncertain. Per the germline V gene, CDR1 is MDHEN and CDR2 is SYDVKM. This CDR3 comprises 13 residues. Trimming stripped 6 bases from V and 1 base from J, with 9 bases between. This CDR3 is CASRMTLQETQYF. For the CDR3, the DNA is TGTGCCAGCAGGATGACACTCCAAGAGACCCAGTACTTC.

The rearrangement links TRBV3-1 to TRBJ2-6, with D possibly matching TRBD2 (6 bases). The CDR3 is made up of 15 amino acids. Germline CDR1 is LGHDT and CDR2 is YNNKEL (reference sequence). V lost 8 bases and J lost 0, with 11 bases in between. The CDR3 sequence is CASCFGSSGANVLTF. DNA of the CDR3: TGTGCCAGCTGCTTCGGGAGCTCTGGGGCCAACGTCCTGACTTTC.